This TCR beta chain was sequenced during a study of yellow fever vaccine responses in identical twins. Regarding the study as a whole: Reportedly, twins' vaccine T cell responses looked partly convergent and partly personalized.

Comments on this clonotype: Its antigen is currently unknown.

From the RT-PCR reads, TCRdb called clonotypes with MiXCR, one entry per CDR3 protein. The sample has 35,000 or so distinct CDR3 sequences, more than 45% seen once. This sample comprised T cells from blood (PBMCs), unsorted or a sorted subset (not recorded which), obtained before or after yellow fever vaccination (not recorded which). The receptor was isolated from a woman aged 18-30 years who received the yellow fever vaccine.

The CDR3 DNA reads as TGTGCCAGCAGCCAAATCCCCGAACACAATGAGCAGTTCTTC. The encoded protein is CASSQIPEHNEQFF. The gene calls are TRBV3-1 and TRBJ2-1; D gene unclear. In germline, CDR1 is LGHDT, CDR2 YNNKEL (reference sequence). Between the trimmed V and J ends, which lost 2 bases and 5 bases, there was a span of 10 bases. The CDR3 is 14 residues long.